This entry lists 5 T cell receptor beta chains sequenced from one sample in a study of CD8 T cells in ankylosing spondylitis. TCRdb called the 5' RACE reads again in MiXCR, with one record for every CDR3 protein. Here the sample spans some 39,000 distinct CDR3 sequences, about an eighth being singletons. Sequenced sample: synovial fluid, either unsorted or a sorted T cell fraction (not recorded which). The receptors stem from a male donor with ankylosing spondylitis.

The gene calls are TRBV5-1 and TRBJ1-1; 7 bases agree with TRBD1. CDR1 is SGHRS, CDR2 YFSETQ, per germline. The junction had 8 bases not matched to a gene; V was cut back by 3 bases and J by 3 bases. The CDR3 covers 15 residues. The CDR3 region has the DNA TGCGCCAGCAGCTCGGCCAGGGGGATGGACACTGAAGCTTTCTTT. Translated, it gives CASSSARGMDTEAFF.

The CDR3 DNA follows: TGTGCCAGCAGTTTACTCGAGGCCCAGCAGTACTTC. Translation: CASSLLEAQQYF. The chain is built from TRBV28 and TRBJ2-7, with D unclear. CDR1 MDHEN and CDR2 SYDVKM come from the germline V gene. V lost 2 bases, J lost 8 bases, and 10 bases lay in between. The CDR3 consists of 12 residues.

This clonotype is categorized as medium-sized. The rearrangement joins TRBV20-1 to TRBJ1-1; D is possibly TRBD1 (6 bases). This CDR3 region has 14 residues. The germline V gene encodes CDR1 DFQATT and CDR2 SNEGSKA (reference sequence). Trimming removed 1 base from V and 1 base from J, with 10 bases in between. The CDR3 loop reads CSARVRTENTEAFF. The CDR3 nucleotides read TGCAGTGCTAGAGTCCGGACAGAGAACACTGAAGCTTTCTTT.

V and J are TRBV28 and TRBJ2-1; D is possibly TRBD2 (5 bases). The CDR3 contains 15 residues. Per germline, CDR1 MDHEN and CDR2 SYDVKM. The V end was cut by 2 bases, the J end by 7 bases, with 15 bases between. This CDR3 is CASSLRPSWRNEQFF. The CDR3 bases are TGTGCCAGCAGTTTAAGGCCTAGCTGGCGGAATGAGCAGTTCTTC.

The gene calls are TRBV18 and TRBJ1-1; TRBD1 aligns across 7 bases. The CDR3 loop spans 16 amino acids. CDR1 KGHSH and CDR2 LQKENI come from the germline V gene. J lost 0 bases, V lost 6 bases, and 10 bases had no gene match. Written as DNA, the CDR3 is TGTGCCAGCTCCAACCAACAGGGGTCCCTGAACACTGAAGCTTTCTTT. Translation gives CASSNQQGSLNTEAFF.